A single sample gave rise to the 8 T cell receptor beta chains below, sequenced in a study of blood T cell repertoires in COVID-19. Repertoires were generated with immunoSEQ multiplex PCR, while TCRdb's copy carries only in-frame clones and drops some. This table holds approximately 180,000 clones, roughly 87% found once. Sequenced sample: PBMCs or T cells enriched from blood (not recorded which). These receptors were obtained from a woman in her 40s with acute COVID-19.

This sequence joins TRBV7-2 and TRBJ2-3, with 12 bases lining up with TRBD2. Germline V gene sequence: CDR1 SGHTA, CDR2 FQGNSA. With V trimmed by 2 bases and J by 5 bases, 5 bases remained unmatched. The CDR3 extends over 16 amino acids. The CDR3 sequence is CASSLLAGGPVDTQYF. DNA for the CDR3: TGTGCCAGCAGCTTACTAGCGGGAGGGCCCGTAGATACGCAGTATTTT. The full variable domain, in which reference TRBV7-2 and TRBJ2-3 provide the parts outside the CDR3, is GAGVSQSPSNKVTEKGKDVELRCDPISGHTALYWYRQSLGQGLEFLIYFQGNSAPDKSGLPSDRFSAERTGGSVSTLTIQRTQQEDSAVYLCASSLLAGGPVDTQYFGPGTRLTVL.

This chain links TRBV3-1 (or the pseudogene TRBV3-2) with TRBJ2-3, with TRBD2 matching 7 bases. V was pared by 5 bases and J by 0 bases, with 11 bases of the junction left unmatched. Germline CDR1 reads LGHDT; CDR2 reads YNNKEL (reference sequence). The CDR3 sequence is 17 residues long. CDR3 DNA sequence: TGTGCCAGCAGCTCGGATGTGCTAGCGGATAGCACAGATACGCAGTATTTT. Protein sequence: CASSSDVLADSTDTQYF.

V is TRBV28 and J is TRBJ2-7; D may be TRBD1 (5 bases). This CDR3 contains 13 residues. Germline lookup yields CDR1 MDHEN and CDR2 SYDVKM. V shed 4 bases and J shed 1 base, with 8 bases lying between them. The CDR3 loop is CASSWQGSYEQYF. The CDR3 DNA reads as TGTGCCAGCAGTTGGCAGGGTTCCTACGAGCAGTACTTC.

This chain links TRBV10-2 with TRBJ1-4; 7 bases agree with TRBD1. The CDR3 consists of 15 residues. V trimming: 3 bases; J trimming: 3 bases; junction bases outside the gene matches: 4. In germline, CDR1 is WSHSY, CDR2 SAAADI. Here the CDR3 DNA reads TGCGCCAGCAGTGACCGGGGACAGCCTAATGAAAAACTGTTTTTT. It encodes CASSDRGQPNEKLFF.

The chain is built from TRBV6-5 and TRBJ1-5; D is undetermined. Germline V CDR1 and CDR2: MNHEY, SVGAGI. The CDR3 loop spans 14 amino acids. Trimming removed 5 bases at V and 1 base at J, with 9 bases between. The CDR3 loop is CASSQTESNQPQHF. The CDR3 nucleotides read TGTGCCAGCAGTCAAACAGAGAGCAATCAGCCCCAGCATTTT.

This clone was observed once. The chain recombines TRBV29-1 with TRBJ2-3; 7 bases agree with TRBD1. This CDR3 is built from 13 residues. Germline V gene sequence: CDR1 SQVTM, CDR2 ANQGSEA. The V segment lost 1 base and the J segment 3 bases; nucleotides outside the gene matches: 1. CDR3 amino acids: CSVEGQGTDTQYF. Written as DNA, the CDR3 is TGCAGCGTTGAAGGACAGGGAACAGATACGCAGTATTTT.

This clone was counted only a few times. The CDR3 protein is CASSHGTSGLNEQFF. In DNA, the CDR3 is TGTGCCAGCAGCCACGGGACTAGCGGGCTCAATGAGCAGTTCTTC. This chain joins TRBV3-1 (or the pseudogene TRBV3-2) and TRBJ2-1; 12 bases map to TRBD2. CDR3 size: 15 residues. J gave up 6 bases and V 3 bases, and 3 bases lay outside the gene matches. CDR1 is LGHDT and CDR2 is YNNKEL in the germline V gene (reference sequence).

This chain joins TRBV15 and TRBJ2-5; 12 bases are shared with TRBD2. The V gene end was trimmed by 0 bases and the J gene end by 5 bases; junction bases not matched to a gene: 10. The CDR3 runs to 18 residues. CDR1 is LNHNV and CDR2 is YYDKDF in the germline V gene (reference sequence). The CDR3 DNA sequence: TGTGCCACCAGCAGAGATTCCACCCGACTAGCGGGAGATGAGACCCAGTACTTC. Residues: CATSRDSTRLAGDETQYF.